Sequencing of this TCR beta chain was carried out in a study of CD8+ T cells in alopecia areata (dated by TCRdb to between 2018 and 2020). In terms of the full investigation: The treated patients, all with moderate-to-severe alopecia areata, were enrolled in an open-label pilot trial of oral tofacitinib given at 5 to 10 mg twice daily. Scalp clonality was compared across normal scalp (n=4), patchy alopecia areata scalp (n=8), and alopecia totalis/universalis scalp (n=8). immunoSEQ multiplex PCR using 35 Vbeta forward primers and 13 Jbeta reverse primers was used to amplify TCRbeta CDR3 regions. High-throughput TCRbeta sequencing was used to examine T cell clonal expansion in alopecia areata in both the C3H/HeJ mouse model and human patients. Tofacitinib was administered for 6 to 18 months, and 6 months of follow-up off drug were then conducted to assess delayed response and recurrence. Human TCRbeta sequencing covered scalp tissue and sorted CD4+ and CD8+ peripheral blood T cells from patchy and totalis/universalis alopecia areata patients and healthy controls. RNA was obtained with the PAXgene miRNA kit for fixed scalp, the miRNeasy kit for PBMCs, and the RNeasy kit for mouse skin. Biopsies were taken from tofacitinib-treated patients at baseline and at 4 and 24 weeks of treatment, and a later scalp biopsy was taken in several of the tofacitinib-treated patients.

The research as a whole found: TCR sequences shared between patients were less clear than in mice, possibly partly because of HLA diversity in the patient population. Unlike mouse skin, where gammadelta T cells dominate, normal human skin contains resident alphabeta T cells that get sequenced too, which complicates analysis of the scalp TCR repertoire. Compared with normal scalp, lesional scalp had higher clonality and more expanded CD8+ clones, particularly in alopecia totalis/universalis, a pattern that suggests antigenic drive.

The CDR3 measures 13 amino acids from cysteine to phenylalanine. Only the CDR3 DNA is retained, 39 bases long and in frame from the first base. Cut back by 0 bases and 8 bases, the V and J ends lie 10 bases apart. Sequences SGHRS (CDR1) and YFSETQ (CDR2) are obtained from the germline V gene. Lesional scalp punch biopsies and peripheral blood were obtained from alopecia areata patients. PBMCs were isolated by density centrifugation and stained for CD3, CD4 and CD8, after which CD4+ and CD8+ T cells were sorted on a FACSAria. Concerning this clone: Its cognate antigen has yet to be identified. No base quality values were provided; no much bigger clone lies one nucleotide off.

Library prep was done by the immunoSEQ multiplex PCR assay. To provide template for TCR sequencing, every sample had RNA extracted and reverse transcribed into cDNA. SuperScript III was used for first-strand cDNA synthesis, primed with a 2:1 mix of oligo-dT and random hexamers. A synthetic immune receptor repertoire was used to gauge amplification bias, and whatever bias remained was removed computationally. The study's processing was this. Raw reads were preprocessed to remove errors, and CDR3 was defined according to IMGT conventions as the region from the conserved cysteine to phenylalanine. Clonality was computed by normalizing Shannon entropy by log2 of the number of productive unique TCRs and subtracting the result from 1. Whether each scalp clone was CD4 or CD8 was inferred by checking scalp TCRbeta sequences against the CD4 and CD8 repertoires from sorted blood. TCRdb limited this immuneACCESS table to in-frame rearrangements with V and J called. A share of clones is missing; checked studies link under half to unresolved V genes, and the rest is unexplained. V, J and clone size were drawn from that table, and D and trimming were deduced from the DNA. For this sample the table gives about 160,000 clones, of which 45% to 60% were detected only once. The top ten constitute around 7% of the sample.

The receptor chain draws on TRBV5-1 and TRBJ2-3, with no confident D gene call. This TCR was sampled from a human donor with alopecia areata. Sequencing was performed on CD4+ T cells sorted from blood. In nucleotides, the sequence is TGCGCCAGCAGCTTGGATTGGTCACGTACGCAGTATTTT. It encodes CASSLDWSRTQYF.